This T cell receptor (beta chain) is drawn from a study of blood T cell repertoires in COVID-19. Study summary: Sources were T cells, B-cell-depleted T cells, or PBMCs; the material itself was cDNA or gDNA.

This table comes from immunoSEQ multiplex PCR, and its TCRdb copy is limited to in-frame clones, with some not included. Here the sample spans some 160,000 clones, more than 75% being singletons. Looked up from germline, CDR1 is MNHEY and CDR2 is SVGAGI. V lost 6 bases and J lost 4, with 12 bases in between. This CDR3 is 13 amino acids long. The chain couples TRBV6-5 to TRBJ1-2, with D tentatively TRBD1 (6 bases). The receptor's source is a man aged 55 to 70 with acute or convalescent COVID-19. Sequencing was carried out using peripheral blood. In DNA, the CDR3 is TGTGCCAGCAGCCGCAGGGGAGCCTATGGCTACACCTTC. Translation gives CASSRRGAYGYTF.